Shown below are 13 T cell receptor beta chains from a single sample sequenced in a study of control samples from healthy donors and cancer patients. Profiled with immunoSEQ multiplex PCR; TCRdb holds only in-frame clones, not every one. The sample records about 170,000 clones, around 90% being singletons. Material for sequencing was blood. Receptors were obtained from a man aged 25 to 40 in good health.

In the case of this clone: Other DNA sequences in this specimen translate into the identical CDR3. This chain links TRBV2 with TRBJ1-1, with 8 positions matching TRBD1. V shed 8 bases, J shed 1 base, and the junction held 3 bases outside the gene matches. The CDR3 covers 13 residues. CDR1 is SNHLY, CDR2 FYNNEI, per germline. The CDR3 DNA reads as TGTGCCAGCTCACAGGGGGAGAACACTGAAGCTTTCTTT. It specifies CASSQGENTEAFF.

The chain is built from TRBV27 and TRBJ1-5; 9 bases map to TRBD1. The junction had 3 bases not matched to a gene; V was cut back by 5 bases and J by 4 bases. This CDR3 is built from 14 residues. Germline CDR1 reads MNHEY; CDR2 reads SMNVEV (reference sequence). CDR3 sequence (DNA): TGTGCCAGCAGTGTACAGGGGGCGAATCAGCCCCAGCATTTT. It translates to CASSVQGANQPQHF.

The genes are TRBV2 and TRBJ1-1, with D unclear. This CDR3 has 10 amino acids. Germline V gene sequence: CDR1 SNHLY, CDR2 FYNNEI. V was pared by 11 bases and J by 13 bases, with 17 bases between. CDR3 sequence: CACGNGEGFF. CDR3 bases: TGTGCCTGCGGGAATGGCGAGGGTTTCTTT.

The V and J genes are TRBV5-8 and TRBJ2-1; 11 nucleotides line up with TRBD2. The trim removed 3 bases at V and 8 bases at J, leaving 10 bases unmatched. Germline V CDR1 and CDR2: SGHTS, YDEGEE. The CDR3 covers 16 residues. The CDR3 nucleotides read TGTGCCAGCAGCTCCCGCCGACTAGCGGGACGGGATGAGCAGTTCTTC. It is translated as CASSSRRLAGRDEQFF.

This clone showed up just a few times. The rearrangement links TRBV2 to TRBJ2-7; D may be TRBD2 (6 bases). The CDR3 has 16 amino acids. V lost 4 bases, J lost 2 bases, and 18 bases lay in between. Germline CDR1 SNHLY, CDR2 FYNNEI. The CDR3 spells CASSGDRAGIPYEQYF. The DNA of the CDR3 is TGTGCCAGCAGTGGGGACCGGGCGGGGATCCCCTACGAGCAGTACTTC.

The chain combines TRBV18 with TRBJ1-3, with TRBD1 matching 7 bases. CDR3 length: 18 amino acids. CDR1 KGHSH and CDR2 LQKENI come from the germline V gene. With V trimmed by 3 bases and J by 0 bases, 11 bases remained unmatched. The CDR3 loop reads CASSPREQGKDSGNTIYF. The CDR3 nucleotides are TGTGCCAGCTCACCGAGGGAACAGGGGAAAGACTCTGGAAACACCATATATTTT. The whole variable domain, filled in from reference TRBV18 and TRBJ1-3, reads NAGVMQNPRHLVRRRGQEARLRCSPMKGHSHVYWYRQLPEEGLKFMVYLQKENIIDESGMPKERFSAEFPKEGPSILRIQQVVRGDSAAYFCASSPREQGKDSGNTIYFGEGSWLTVV.

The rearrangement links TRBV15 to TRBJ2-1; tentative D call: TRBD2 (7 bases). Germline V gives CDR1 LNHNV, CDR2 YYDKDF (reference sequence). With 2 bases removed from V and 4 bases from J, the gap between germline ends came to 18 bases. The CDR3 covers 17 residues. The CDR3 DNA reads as TGTGCCACCAGCAGAACCTACGTCGGGGGGCAATACAATGAGCAGTTCTTC. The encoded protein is CATSRTYVGGQYNEQFF.

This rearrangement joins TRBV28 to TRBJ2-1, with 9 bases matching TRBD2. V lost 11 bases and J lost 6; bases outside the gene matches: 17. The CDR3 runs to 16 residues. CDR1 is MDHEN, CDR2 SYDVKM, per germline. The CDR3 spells CASPPATSGLSNEQFF. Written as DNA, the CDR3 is TGTGCCTCACCCCCAGCGACTAGCGGCTTGAGCAATGAGCAGTTCTTC.

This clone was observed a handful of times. CDR3 DNA sequence: TGTGCCAGCAGCCTAGAGGAATGGAGGAATTCACCCCTCCACTTT. It is translated as CASSLEEWRNSPLHF. The gene calls are TRBV5-5 and TRBJ1-6; D call uncertain. The V and J ends lost 4 bases and 7 bases respectively, with 15 bases between them. Germline CDR1 SGHKS, CDR2 YYEKEE (reference sequence). The CDR3 runs 15 residues.

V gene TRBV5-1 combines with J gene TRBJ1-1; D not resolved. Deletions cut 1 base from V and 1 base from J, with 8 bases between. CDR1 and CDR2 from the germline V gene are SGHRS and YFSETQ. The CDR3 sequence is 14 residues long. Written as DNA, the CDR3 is TGCGCCAGCAGCTTGCTCGCCGAGAACACTGAAGCTTTCTTT. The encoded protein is CASSLLAENTEAFF.

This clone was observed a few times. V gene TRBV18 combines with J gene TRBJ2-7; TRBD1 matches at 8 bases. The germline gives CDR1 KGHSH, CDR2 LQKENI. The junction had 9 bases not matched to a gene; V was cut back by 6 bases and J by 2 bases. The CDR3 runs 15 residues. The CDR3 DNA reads TGTGCCAGCTCCACGGCCGGGACAGGAGCCTACGAGCAGTACTTC. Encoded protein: CASSTAGTGAYEQYF.

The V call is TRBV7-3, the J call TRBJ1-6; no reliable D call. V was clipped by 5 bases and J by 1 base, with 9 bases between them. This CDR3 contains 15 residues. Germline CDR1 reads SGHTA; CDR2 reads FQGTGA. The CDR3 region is CASSMKGSYNSPLHF. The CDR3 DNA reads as TGTGCCAGCAGCATGAAAGGATCCTATAATTCACCCCTCCACTTT.

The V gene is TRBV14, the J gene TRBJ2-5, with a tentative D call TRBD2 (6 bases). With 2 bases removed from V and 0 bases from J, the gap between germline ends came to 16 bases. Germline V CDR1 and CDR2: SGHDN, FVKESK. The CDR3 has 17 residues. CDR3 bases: TGTGCCAGCAGCCAATTCAGGATAGCGGCCAACCAAGAGACCCAGTACTTC. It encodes CASSQFRIAANQETQYF.